This T cell receptor beta chain was sequenced in a study of blood T cells in healthy people across ages. Findings and caveats of the study: TCR beta diversity, measured per million T cells, fell in a roughly linear way with age. Higher diversity, along with more naive CD4+ cells, distinguished long-lived donors from aged donors.

The second PCR ran about 6 to 12 cycles with a sample-barcoded 5' primer and J-beta primers. Carrying 12 random nucleotides, a template-switch adaptor labeled each individual cDNA molecule. TCRdb used MiXCR to reprocess the 5' RACE reads, holding one entry per CDR3 protein. The table lists around 1.5 million distinct CDR3 sequences, approximately 40% of them singletons. PBMCs, at least 7 million per sample, were isolated. Worth noting for this clonotype: The antigen is undetermined.

V was shortened by 1 base and J by 1 base, with 13 bases between the two germline ends. This CDR3 is built from 15 residues. Germline assignment: CDR1 DFQATT and CDR2 SNEGSKA (reference sequence). V and J are TRBV20-1 and TRBJ1-2; tentatively, D is TRBD1 (6 bases). Sequenced input: blood. The source of this sequence is a woman between 18 and 30 years old in good health. The CDR3 reads CSARGSAGDNYGYTF. The CDR3 DNA is TGCAGTGCTAGAGGGTCTGCAGGGGATAACTATGGCTACACCTTC.